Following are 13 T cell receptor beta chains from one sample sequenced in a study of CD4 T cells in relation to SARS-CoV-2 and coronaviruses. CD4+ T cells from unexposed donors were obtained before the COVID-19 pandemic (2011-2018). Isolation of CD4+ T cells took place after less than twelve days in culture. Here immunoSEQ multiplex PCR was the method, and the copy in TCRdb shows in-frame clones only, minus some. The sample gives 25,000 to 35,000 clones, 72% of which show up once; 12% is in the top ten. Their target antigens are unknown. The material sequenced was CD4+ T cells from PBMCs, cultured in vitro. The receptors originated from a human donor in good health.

DNA for the CDR3: TGTGCCAGCAGTACACTCGAACGATGGGAAGCTTTCTTT. Its protein is CASSTLERWEAFF. V usage is TRBV2 and J usage is TRBJ1-1; D not resolved. Per the germline V gene, CDR1 is SNHLY and CDR2 is FYNNEI. This CDR3 contains 13 residues. V shed 5 bases and J shed 8 bases, with 15 bases lying between them. Full variable domain (outside the CDR3, taken from reference TRBV2 and TRBJ1-1): EPEVTQTPSHQVTQMGQEVILRCVPISNHLYFYWYRQILGQKVEFLVSFYNNEISEKSEIFDDQFSVERPDGSNFTLKIRSTKLEDSAMYFCASSTLERWEAFFGQGTRLTVV.

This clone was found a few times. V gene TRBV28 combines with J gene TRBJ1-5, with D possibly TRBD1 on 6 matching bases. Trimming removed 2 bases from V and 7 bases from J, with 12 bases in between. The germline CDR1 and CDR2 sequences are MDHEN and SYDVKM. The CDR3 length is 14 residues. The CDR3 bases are TGTGCCAGCAGTTTACAGGGGTGGGGGCAGCCCCAGCATTTT. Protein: CASSLQGWGQPQHF.

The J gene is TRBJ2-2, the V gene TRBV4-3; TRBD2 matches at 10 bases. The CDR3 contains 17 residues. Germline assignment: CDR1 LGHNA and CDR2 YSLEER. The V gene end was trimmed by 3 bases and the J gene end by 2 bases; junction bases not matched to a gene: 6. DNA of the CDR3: TGCGCCAGCAGCCAGATGTTAGCGGGAGGTAACACCGGGGAGCTGTTTTTT. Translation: CASSQMLAGGNTGELFF.

The CDR3 DNA follows: TGTGCCAGTAGTATGCTAGCGGGAGTGGGCACAGATACGCAGTATTTT. Translating gives CASSMLAGVGTDTQYF. The chain is built from TRBV19 and TRBJ2-3; 10 bases line up with TRBD2. The CDR3 runs 16 residues. Germline lookup yields CDR1 LNHDA and CDR2 SQIVND (reference sequence). The J segment lost 1 base and the V segment lost 3 bases, leaving 4 bases of the junction unmatched.

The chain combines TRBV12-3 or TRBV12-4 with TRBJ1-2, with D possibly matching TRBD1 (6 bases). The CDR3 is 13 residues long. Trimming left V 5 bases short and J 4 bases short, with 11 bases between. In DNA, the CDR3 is TGTGCCAGCAGTGAGGACAGTATCTATGGCTACACCTTC. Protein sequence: CASSEDSIYGYTF.

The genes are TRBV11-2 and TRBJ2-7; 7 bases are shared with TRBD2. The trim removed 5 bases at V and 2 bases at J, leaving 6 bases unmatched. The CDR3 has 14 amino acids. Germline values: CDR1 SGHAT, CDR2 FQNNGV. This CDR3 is CASSPRGGAYEQYF. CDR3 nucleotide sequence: TGTGCCAGCAGCCCCCGTGGGGGGGCCTACGAGCAGTACTTC.

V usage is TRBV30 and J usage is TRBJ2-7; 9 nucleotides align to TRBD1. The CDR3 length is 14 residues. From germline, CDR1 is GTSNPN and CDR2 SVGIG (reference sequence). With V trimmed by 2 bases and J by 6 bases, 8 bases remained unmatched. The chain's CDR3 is CAWSTGTGFSEQYF. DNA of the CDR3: TGTGCCTGGAGTACCGGGACAGGGTTTTCCGAGCAGTACTTC.

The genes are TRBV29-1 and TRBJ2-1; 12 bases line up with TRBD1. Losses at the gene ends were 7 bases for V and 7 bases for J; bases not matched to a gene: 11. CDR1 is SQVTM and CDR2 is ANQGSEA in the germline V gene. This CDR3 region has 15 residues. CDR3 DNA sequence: TGCAGCGCTGGGGGACCGGGACAGGGGGCTAATGAGCAGTTCTTC. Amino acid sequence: CSAGGPGQGANEQFF.

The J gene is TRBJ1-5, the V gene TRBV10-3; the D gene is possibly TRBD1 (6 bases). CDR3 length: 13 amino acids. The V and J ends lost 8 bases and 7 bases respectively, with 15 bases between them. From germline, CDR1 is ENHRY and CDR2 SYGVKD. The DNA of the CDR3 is TGTGCCATCTCCAGCTCAGGGGCGCAGCCCCAGCATTTT. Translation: CAISSSGAQPQHF.

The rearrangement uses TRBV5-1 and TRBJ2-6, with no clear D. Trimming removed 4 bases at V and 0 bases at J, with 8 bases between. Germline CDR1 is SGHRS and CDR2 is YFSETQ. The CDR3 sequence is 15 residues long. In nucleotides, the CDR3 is TGCGCCAGCAGCCCGACAAGCTCTGGGGCCAACGTCCTGACTTTC. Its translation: CASSPTSSGANVLTF.

The CDR3 sequence: CASSSQAGGGKETQYF. CDR3 nucleotide sequence: TGTGCCAGCAGCTCCCAAGCGGGGGGAGGGAAAGAGACCCAGTACTTC. V is TRBV5-4 and J is TRBJ2-5; TRBD2 matches at 9 bases. The germline CDR1 and CDR2 sequences are SGHNT and YYREEE (reference sequence). J was trimmed by 3 bases and V by 3 bases; bases with no gene match: 9. The CDR3 runs to 16 residues.

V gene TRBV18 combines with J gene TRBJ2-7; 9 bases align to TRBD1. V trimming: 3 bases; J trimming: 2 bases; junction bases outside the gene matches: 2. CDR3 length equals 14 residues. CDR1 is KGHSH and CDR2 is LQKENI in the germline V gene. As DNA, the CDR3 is TGTGCCAGCTCACCGGGACAGGGTCCCTACGAGCAGTACTTC. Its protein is CASSPGQGPYEQYF.

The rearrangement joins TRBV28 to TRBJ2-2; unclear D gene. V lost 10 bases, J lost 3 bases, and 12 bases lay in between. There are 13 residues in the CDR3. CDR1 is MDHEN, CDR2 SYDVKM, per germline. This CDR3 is CAKRTTDTGELFF. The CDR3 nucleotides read TGTGCCAAACGGACCACGGACACCGGGGAGCTGTTTTTT.